Each of the 9 T cell receptor beta chains below was sequenced from the same sample in a study of T cell clonality in common variable immunodeficiency. These receptors lack a known antigen. Whole-study findings and limits: Fewer deletions and N-nucleotide insertions were reportedly seen in common variable immunodeficiency TCR beta sequences.

Assay: immunoSEQ multiplex PCR; the TCRdb copy retains only in-frame clones and omits some. Listed for the sample are about 35,000 clones, none seen a single time. The sequenced sample was peripheral blood mononuclear cells. These receptors all come from a human donor with common variable immunodeficiency.

Notes on this clone: This may be a read error: a much more frequent sequence differs by one nucleotide. The read terminates 3 residues before the CDR3 end, so the remaining end is supplied by the germline J gene. The V and J genes are TRBV2 and TRBJ2-1, with 14 bases identical to TRBD2. The CDR3 covers 19 residues. The V gene's germline CDR1 is SNHLY and CDR2 FYNNEI. The junction had 10 bases not matched to a gene; V was cut back by 6 bases and J by 0 bases. The part of the CDR3 DNA that was read is TGTGCCAGCAGCGGGACTAGCGGGGGCCAAACTAGCTCCTACAATGAG. Amino acids: CASSGTSGGQTSSYNE. The entire CDR3 reads CASSGTSGGQTSSYNEQFF.

Notes on this clone: The CDR3 is cut off 3 residues early in the read; its end comes from the germline J gene. V usage is TRBV6-2 or TRBV6-3 and J usage is TRBJ2-6; D uncertain. Trimming shortened V by 5 bases and J by 4 bases, and 15 bases separated the two germline ends. This CDR3 region has 16 residues. Germline V CDR1 and CDR2: MNHEY, SVGEGT. The CDR3 DNA, read in part, is TGTGCCAGCAGTAACCCTCGATCGCGCGGGGCCAACGTC. Translating it yields CASSNPRSRGANV. The CDR3, in full, reads CASSNPRSRGANVLTF.

This clone occurred many times. The read stops 3 residues short of the end of the CDR3; the missing end is completed from the germline J gene. This chain uses TRBV18 with TRBJ1-5; no clear D gene. Germline CDR1 KGHSH, CDR2 LQKENI. V lost 2 bases and J 0 bases, leaving 8 bases between the germline ends. This CDR3 contains 15 residues. The CDR3 protein is CASSPYVDSNQPQHF. The covered CDR3 bases are TGTGCCAGCTCACCATACGTAGATAGCAATCAGCCC.

Comment on this clone: The read terminates 3 residues before the CDR3 end, so the remaining end is supplied by the germline J gene. The chain joins TRBV7-8 to TRBJ2-1; D is unclear. Germline CDR1 SGHVS, CDR2 FQNEAQ. The germline V and J ends were trimmed by 5 bases and 5 bases, with 7 bases remaining between them. The CDR3 consists of 12 residues. CDR3 region: CASSPHNNEQFF. The CDR3 bases that were read are TGTGCCAGCAGCCCCCACAACAATGAG.

Only a few counts were recorded for this clone. CDR3 sequence: CASSPPLVQETQYF. Partial CDR3 DNA: TGTGCCAGCAGCCCTCCACTCGTTCAAGAGACC. The rearrangement uses TRBV6-2 or TRBV6-3 and TRBJ2-5; D is undetermined. The read terminates 3 residues before the CDR3 end, so the remaining end is supplied by the germline J gene. CDR1 is MNHEY, CDR2 SVGEGT, per germline. Deletions cut 6 bases from V and 2 bases from J, with 13 bases between. This CDR3 has 14 residues.

This clone occurred many times. Read sequence stops 3 residues before the CDR3 end, and the germline J gene provides the missing end. The chain couples TRBV2 to TRBJ2-2; no firm D call. V dropped 0 bases and J dropped 3 bases, with 8 bases sitting between them. CDR3 length equals 15 residues. Germline lookup yields CDR1 SNHLY and CDR2 FYNNEI. This CDR3 is CASSEARLDTGELFF. The sequenced CDR3 bases are TGTGCCAGCAGTGAAGCGCGATTAGACACCGGGGAG.

This clone came up many times. The read ends 3 residues early relative to the CDR3; the germline J gene fills the gap. The sample holds other DNA sequences that translate to the same CDR3. The chain carries TRBV7-2 and TRBJ1-6; 7 bases line up with TRBD1. CDR1 is SGHTA, CDR2 FQGNSA, per germline. With 5 bases clipped from V and 9 bases from J, the junction kept 7 bases outside the gene matches. The CDR3 runs 14 residues. The CDR3 spells CASSLTGTGSPLHF. The CDR3 bases that were read are TGTGCCAGCAGCCTGACAGGGACCGGTTCACCC.

This clone has just a few counts. The read halts 3 residues ahead of the CDR3 end, with the missing end drawn from the germline J gene. V gene TRBV30 combines with J gene TRBJ1-5; weak D call: TRBD1 (6 bases). Germline-derived CDR1 and CDR2 are GTSNPN and SVGIG (reference sequence). There are 13 residues in the CDR3. Trimming cost V 1 base and J 3 bases, with 7 bases left between them. The CDR3 here is CAWSAGVNQPQHF. The sequenced part of the CDR3 DNA is TGTGCCTGGAGTGCAGGGGTCAATCAGCCC.

This clone was recorded many times. The sequence runs out 3 residues before the end of the CDR3; the remainder is reconstructed from the germline J gene. The rearrangement joins TRBV5-1 to TRBJ2-5; D unresolved. The CDR3 runs to 11 residues. The germline gives CDR1 SGHRS, CDR2 YFSETQ. Trimming shortened V by 6 bases and J by 1 base, and 4 bases separated the two germline ends. The CDR3 bases that were read are TGCGCCAGCAAGGGCCAAGAGACC. It encodes CASKGQET. The complete CDR3 reads CASKGQETQYF.